This T cell receptor beta chain was sequenced in a study of vaccination effects on CD4 cells after COVID-19. Findings of the study overall: Clones arising from infection and from vaccination showed marked clonal contraction late after vaccination.

This clone was found a few times. Its antigen is not identified. The repertoire was sequenced with immunoSEQ multiplex PCR; TCRdb's copy has only in-frame clones and lacks some. The sample has 37,000 or so clones, 66% seen once. Under the ViraFEST assay, PBMC were stimulated with viral peptide pools so that antigen-specific CD4+ T cells expanded. Sequencing was performed afterwards. A 10-day culture period preceded the isolation of CD4+ T cells. Vaccine recipients, nucleocapsid antibody negative, had no prior SARS-CoV-2 infection. Days 3 and 7 saw half the medium replaced with IL-2 medium. This CDR3 has 16 residues. Deletions cut 0 bases from V and 4 bases from J, with 16 bases between. The V gene's germline CDR1 is LNHDA and CDR2 SQIVND (reference sequence).

Sequences were derived from CD4+ T cells from PBMCs cultured with HCoV-OC43 spike peptides, sampled before COVID-19 vaccination. Regarding subset: HCoV-OC43 spike overlapping peptide pool stimulation. The receptor was isolated from a human donor who received a COVID-19 vaccine. This chain joins TRBV19 and TRBJ2-7, with D possibly TRBD2 on 6 matching bases. The CDR3 is CASSIDAGPGGYEQYF. In DNA form, the CDR3 reads TGTGCCAGTAGTATAGACGCGGGGCCCGGGGGTTACGAGCAGTACTTC.